This TCR beta chain was profiled in a study of OX40 agonist ivuxolimab in advanced cancers. For the study at large: It was ivuxolimab, an agonistic anti-OX40 (CD134) antibody, that patients were treated with. General study findings and limits: CD8+ T cells were the subset that, on average, had more expanded clones than CD4+.

Worth noting for this clone: No antigen is known for it.

Libraries were prepared by immunoSEQ multiplex PCR; TCRdb keeps only in-frame clonotypes and omits some of them. This table has tens of thousands of clones, around 89% appearing once. V shed 5 bases, J shed 5 bases, and the junction held 5 bases outside the gene matches. CDR3 length: 14 residues. CDR1 SEHNR and CDR2 FQNEAQ come from the germline V gene (reference sequence). V gene TRBV7-9 combines with J gene TRBJ2-7; 11 bases match TRBD2. The specimen comprised CD4+ or CD8+ T cells sorted from blood, sampled in a trial of the OX40 agonist ivuxolimab. This TCR derives from an adult with an advanced solid tumor such as melanoma, head and neck, liver or kidney cancer. In DNA form, the CDR3 reads TGTGCCAGCAGCGATCTAGCGGGAGGCCACGAGCAGTACTTC. Protein product: CASSDLAGGHEQYF.